The present T cell receptor beta chain was sequenced within a study of early T cells in non-severe SARS-CoV-2 infection. Study at large: The sequenced material was bulk RNA from unsorted whole blood, and its chains were unpaired.

The CDR3 runs 16 residues. Germline V gene sequence: CDR1 SSHAT, CDR2 FNYEAQ (reference sequence). Comment on this clonotype: Its target is not known.

Study-wide findings and caveats: Matches to VDJdb favored anti-spike CD8 responses and missed private and CD4 specificities.

The protocol attached unique molecular identifiers to individual cDNA molecules. TCRdb used MiXCR to reprocess the 5' RACE reads, holding one entry per CDR3 protein. Among some 46,000 distinct CDR3 sequences listed, approximately 6.5% were seen once. This material consisted of whole blood, taken at baseline. The chain is built from TRBV7-7 and TRBJ2-5; 7 nucleotides align to TRBD2. The clonotype comes from an adult who was a healthcare worker with PCR-confirmed SARS-CoV-2 infection or an uninfected control (not recorded which). The CDR3 DNA is TGTGCTGGCAGCCTCGCTACTAGCGAGATACAAGAGACCCAGTACTTC. This sequence encodes CAGSLATSEIQETQYF.